This T cell receptor (beta chain) is drawn from a study of cytomegalovirus exposure and HLA in healthy donors. Profiling relied on immunoSEQ multiplex PCR, and the TCRdb table lists in-frame clones only, not all of them. In the table there are 60,000 or so clones, 92% of which are singletons. The germline V gene has CDR1 SGHTA and CDR2 FQGNSA. The V end lost 1 base, the J end lost 7 bases, and 13 bases lay between the germline ends. The CDR3 has 14 amino acids. This clonotype was sampled from a woman aged 18-29 years in good health and CMV-seronegative. Sequencing was performed on PBMCs. The V gene is TRBV7-2, the J gene TRBJ1-2; D possibly corresponds to TRBD1 (5 bases). CDR3 in amino acids: CASSLVSGERGYTF. The CDR3 region has the DNA TGTGCCAGCAGCTTAGTTTCGGGGGAACGTGGCTACACCTTC.